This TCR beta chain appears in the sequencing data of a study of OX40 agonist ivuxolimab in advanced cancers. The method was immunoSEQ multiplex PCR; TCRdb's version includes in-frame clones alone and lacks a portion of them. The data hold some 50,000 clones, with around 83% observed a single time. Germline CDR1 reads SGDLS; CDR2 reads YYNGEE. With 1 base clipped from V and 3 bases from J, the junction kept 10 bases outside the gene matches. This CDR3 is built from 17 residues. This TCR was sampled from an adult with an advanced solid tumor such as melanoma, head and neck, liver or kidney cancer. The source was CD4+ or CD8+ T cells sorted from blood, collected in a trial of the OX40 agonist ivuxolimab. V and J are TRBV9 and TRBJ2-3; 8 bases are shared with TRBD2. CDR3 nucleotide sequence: TGTGCCAGCAGCGTAAATCCGTCGAGCGGGGGTACAGATACGCAGTATTTT. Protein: CASSVNPSSGGTDTQYF. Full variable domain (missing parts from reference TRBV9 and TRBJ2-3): DSGVTQTPKHLITATGQRVTLRCSPRSGDLSVYWYQQSLDQGLQFLIQYYNGEERAKGNILERFSAQQFPDLHSELNLSSLELGDSALYFCASSVNPSSGGTDTQYFGPGTRLTVL.